A single sample is the source of the 13 T cell receptor beta chains below, sequenced in a study of T cell responses to AZD1222 COVID-19 vaccine (dated by TCRdb to about 2021). In the paper's terms, the time point label means: baseline before first vaccination. Library generation was performed with the immunoSEQ multiplex PCR assay. Drawn from immuneACCESS, this table holds only the in-frame rearrangements with V and J called that TCRdb kept. Clones are partly lost; checked studies trace under half to an unresolved V gene and leave the rest unexplained. Across this sample there are under 300,000 clones, with approximately 93% seen only once. Together, the top ten hold 0.55% of the sample. This sample comprised peripheral blood, obtained on day 0 of AZD1222 vaccination. These TCRs come from an adult in good health.

The chain recombines TRBV27 with TRBJ2-3; perhaps TRBD1 as D (5 bases). Trimming cost V 5 bases and J 4 bases, with 19 bases left between them. Germline CDR1 is MNHEY and CDR2 is SMNVEV (reference sequence). This CDR3 has 16 amino acids. CDR3 in DNA: TGTGCCAGCAGTACGCCACTGGGCAGGGCACCAGATACGCAGTATTTT. Residues: CASSTPLGRAPDTQYF.

The V gene is TRBV6-2 or TRBV6-3, the J gene TRBJ2-7; 14 bases map to TRBD2. The germline gives CDR1 MNHEY, CDR2 SVGEGT. The CDR3 sequence is 16 residues long. V trimming: 5 bases; J trimming: 7 bases; junction bases outside the gene matches: 10. CDR3 sequence reads: CASSKGLAGDLREQYF. As DNA, the CDR3 is TGTGCCAGCAGTAAGGGACTAGCGGGAGATTTGAGAGAGCAGTACTTC.

This rearrangement joins TRBV7-8 to TRBJ1-5, with D perhaps TRBD1 (5 bases). There are 14 residues in the CDR3. Germline CDR1 reads SGHVS; CDR2 reads FQNEAQ. Trimming cost V 0 bases and J 4 bases, with 7 bases left between them. The CDR3 nucleotides are TGTGCCAGCAGCTTAGCGACAGTGAATCAGCCCCAGCATTTT. It specifies CASSLATVNQPQHF. The whole variable domain, filled in from reference TRBV7-8 and TRBJ1-5, reads GAGVSQSPRYKVAKRGQDVALRCDPISGHVSLFWYQQALGQGPEFLTYFQNEAQLDKSGLPSDRFFAERPEGSVSTLKIQRTQQEDSAVYLCASSLATVNQPQHFGDGTRLSIL.

This chain links TRBV11-2 with TRBJ2-3, with D perhaps given as TRBD1 or TRBD2 (6 bases each). Germline assignment: CDR1 SGHAT and CDR2 FQNNGV. Trimming took off 7 bases at V and 4 bases at J, with 15 bases between the two ends. This CDR3 region has 14 residues. CDR3 DNA sequence: TGTGCCAGCACCCTCTCCGGGGGCTCAGATACGCAGTATTTT. This sequence encodes CASTLSGGSDTQYF.

The chain couples TRBV5-1 to TRBJ2-3, with 10 bases identical to TRBD2. This CDR3 has 15 residues. The ends lost 4 bases at V and 4 bases at J; junction bases unmatched: 6. Germline CDR1 SGHRS, CDR2 YFSETQ. The CDR3 loop is CASSPAGGSADTQYF. For the CDR3, the DNA is TGCGCCAGCAGCCCAGCGGGAGGGTCGGCAGATACGCAGTATTTT.

The CDR3 DNA sequence: TGTGCCAGCAGCTCACTGGGGACAGGTAGCACAGATACGCAGTATTTT. Encoded protein: CASSSLGTGSTDTQYF. The chain carries TRBV5-6 and TRBJ2-3; TRBD1 matches 8 bases. With 3 bases clipped from V and 0 bases from J, the junction kept 6 bases outside the gene matches. There are 16 residues in the CDR3. Per the germline V gene, CDR1 is SGHDT and CDR2 is YYEEEE. Supplemented by reference TRBV5-6 and TRBJ2-3, the full variable domain reads DAGVTQSPTHLIKTRGQQVTLRCSPKSGHDTVSWYQQALGQGPQFIFQYYEEEERQRGNFPDRFSGHQFPNYSSELNVNALLLGDSALYLCASSSLGTGSTDTQYFGPGTRLTVL.

This clone was observed a single time. The chain is built from TRBV19 and TRBJ1-1, with D unresolved. The CDR3 is 12 amino acids. Germline CDR1 LNHDA, CDR2 SQIVND (reference sequence). V shed 6 bases and J shed 5 bases, with 10 bases lying between them. CDR3 sequence reads: CASRPSRTEAFF. The DNA for the CDR3 is TGTGCCAGTAGACCCTCCCGTACTGAAGCTTTCTTT.

V is TRBV7-3 and J is TRBJ2-1, with 7 bases that match TRBD2. The CDR3 loop spans 12 amino acids. Losses at the gene ends were 2 bases for V and 9 bases for J; bases not matched to a gene: 1. Germline V gives CDR1 SGHTA, CDR2 FQGTGA. The CDR3 DNA follows: TGTGCCAGCAGCTTATGGGGGGGTGAGCAGTTCTTC. Encoded protein: CASSLWGGEQFF.

This clone was recorded once. The gene calls are TRBV28 and TRBJ2-7, with D tentatively TRBD1 (5 bases). The V end was cut by 8 bases, the J end by 10 bases, with 21 bases between. Germline assignment: CDR1 MDHEN and CDR2 SYDVKM. The CDR3 has 13 amino acids. The CDR3 sequence is CASHKGHGTEQYF. The CDR3 region has the DNA TGTGCCAGCCATAAGGGGCATGGCACCGAACAGTACTTC.

This chain joins TRBV7-9 and TRBJ1-1; no firm D call. With 1 base removed from V and 6 bases from J, the gap between germline ends came to 6 bases. CDR1 and CDR2 (germline): SEHNR, FQNEAQ (reference sequence). The length of the CDR3 is 12 residues. This CDR3 reads CASSLGGAEAFF. In DNA form, the CDR3 reads TGTGCCAGCAGCTTAGGGGGAGCTGAAGCTTTCTTT.

The chain recombines TRBV10-3 with TRBJ1-1, with no clear D. This CDR3 region has 14 residues. V lost 6 bases and J 1 base, leaving 12 bases between the germline ends. Germline V CDR1 and CDR2: ENHRY, SYGVKD. The CDR3 coding sequence is TGTGCCATCAGGGTACCGGGTAAGAACACTGAAGCTTTCTTT. Its translation is CAIRVPGKNTEAFF.

The chain has TRBV20-1 and TRBJ1-6; D is uncertain. Germline assignment: CDR1 DFQATT and CDR2 SNEGSKA (reference sequence). The CDR3 has 11 amino acids. V lost 3 bases to trimming and J lost 14 bases, with 11 bases between them. CDR3 region: CSASSLRALHF. The CDR3 nucleotides read TGCAGTGCTAGCTCCCTGCGGGCCCTCCACTTT.

The gene calls are TRBV5-6 and TRBJ1-2, with 8 positions matching TRBD1. The trim removed 8 bases at V and 2 bases at J, leaving 17 bases unmatched. The germline gives CDR1 SGHDT, CDR2 YYEEEE. The CDR3 contains 17 residues. The CDR3 sequence is CASGSSPTGATNYGYTF. CDR3 bases: TGTGCCAGTGGCTCTTCCCCGACAGGGGCCACCAACTATGGCTACACCTTC.